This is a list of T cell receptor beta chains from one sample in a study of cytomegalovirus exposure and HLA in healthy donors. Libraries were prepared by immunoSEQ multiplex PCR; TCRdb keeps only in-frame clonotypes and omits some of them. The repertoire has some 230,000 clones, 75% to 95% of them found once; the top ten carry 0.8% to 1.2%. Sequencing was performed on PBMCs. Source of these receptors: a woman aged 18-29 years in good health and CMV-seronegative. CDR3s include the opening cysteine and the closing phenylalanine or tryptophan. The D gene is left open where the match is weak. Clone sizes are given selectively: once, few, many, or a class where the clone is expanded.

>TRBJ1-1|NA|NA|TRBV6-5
TGTGCCAGCAGACCAAACAGGGTCACTGAAGCTTTCTTT
CASRPNRVTEAFF
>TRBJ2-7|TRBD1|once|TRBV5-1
TGCGCCAGCAGCCCGGGACAGGGTGCTACCTACGAGCAGTACTTC
CASSPGQGATYEQYF
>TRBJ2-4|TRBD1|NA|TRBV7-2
TGTGCCAGCAGCCACCCCACAGGGGACGTTTTTTACGGAAACATTCAGTACTTC
CASSHPTGDVFYGNIQYF
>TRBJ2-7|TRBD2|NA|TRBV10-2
TGCGCCAGCACCCCCCAGCGGGGTAGGTACGAGCAGTACTTC
CASTPQRGRYEQYF
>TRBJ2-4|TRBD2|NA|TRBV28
TGTGCCGGGGGGGACCTCCTGGGAAAGCGGGACTTC
CAGGDLLGKRDF
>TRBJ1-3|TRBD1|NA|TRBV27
TGTGCCAGCAGCCCGTGGGGACAGGGAGGAAACACCATATATTTT
CASSPWGQGGNTIYF
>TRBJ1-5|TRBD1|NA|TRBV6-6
TGTGCCAGCAGTTATACAGGGGGCAATCAGCCCCAGCATTTT
CASSYTGGNQPQHF
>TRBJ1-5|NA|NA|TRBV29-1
TGCAGCGTTGGGACAGCTAGCAATCAGCCCCAGCATTTT
CSVGTASNQPQHF
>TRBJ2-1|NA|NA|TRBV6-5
TGTGCCAGCCTGACGGGGTATGAGCAGTTCTTC
CASLTGYEQFF
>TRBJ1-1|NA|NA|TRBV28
TGTGCCAGCAGCCCTAGGATTACAGGGTACCCTGAAGCTTTCTTT
CASSPRITGYPEAFF
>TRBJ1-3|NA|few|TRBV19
TGTGCCAGCTCCAGGGCCACTCGGAACACCATATATTTT
CASSRATRNTIYF
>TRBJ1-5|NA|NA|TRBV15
TGTGCCACCAGCAGAGAAGGGTTTCGGGGTCAGCCCCAGCATTTT
CATSREGFRGQPQHF
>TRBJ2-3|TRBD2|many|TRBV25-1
TGTGCCAGCAGTGATGCTGCTAGCGGGAGGGCAGATACGCAGTATTTT
CASSDAASGRADTQYF
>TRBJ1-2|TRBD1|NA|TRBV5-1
TGCGCCAGCAGCTTGGCTTCGGGGACAGGGGACGGCTACACCTTC
CASSLASGTGDGYTF
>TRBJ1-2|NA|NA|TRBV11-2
TGTGCCAGCAGCTTAGGCGGTCGCCTCGGGGATGGCTACACCTTC
CASSLGGRLGDGYTF
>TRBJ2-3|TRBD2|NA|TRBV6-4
TGTGCCAGCAGTCCCAGCGGGAGAGGAGATACGCAGTATTTT
CASSPSGRGDTQYF
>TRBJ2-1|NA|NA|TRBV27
TGTGCCAGCAGTCTCAAGGGGCGGGGACAGACAACCCCAAGAAACAATGAGCAGTTCTTC
CASSLKGRGQTTPRNNEQFF
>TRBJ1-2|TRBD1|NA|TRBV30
TGTGCCTGGACTGCGGACAGGGGAAACTATGGCTACACCTTC
CAWTADRGNYGYTF
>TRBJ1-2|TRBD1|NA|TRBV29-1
TGCAGCGTCACCGTTTCCGGACAGGGGAAAAGCGGCTACACCTTC
CSVTVSGQGKSGYTF
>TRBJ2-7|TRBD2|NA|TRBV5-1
TGCGCCAGCAGCTTGGGCGGCGGTAGCGGGCAAGTGGAGCAGTACTTC
CASSLGGGSGQVEQYF
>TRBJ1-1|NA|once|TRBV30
TGTGCCTGGAGTACGGGCACTGAAGCTTTCTTT
CAWSTGTEAFF
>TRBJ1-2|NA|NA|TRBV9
TGTGCCAGCAGCGTAGGCCTCGAGAGGACTAACTATGGCTACACCTTC
CASSVGLERTNYGYTF
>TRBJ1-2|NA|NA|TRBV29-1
TGCAGCGTTGAAGTTGGGGCGGAAGGCTACACCTTC
CSVEVGAEGYTF
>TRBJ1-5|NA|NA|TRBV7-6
TGTGCCAGCAGCTTAGAACAAGGGGGGGCGCGGAATCAGCCCCAGCATTTT
CASSLEQGGARNQPQHF
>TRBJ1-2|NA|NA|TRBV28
TGTGCCAGCAGTTTAATGACAGACTATGGCTACACCTTC
CASSLMTDYGYTF
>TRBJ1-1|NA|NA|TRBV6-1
TGTGCCAGCAGTGACTCGCAGGGGTTGGGCACTGAAGCTTTCTTT
CASSDSQGLGTEAFF
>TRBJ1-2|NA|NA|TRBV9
TGTGCCAGCAGCGTCGAGCAGGTTGTGGGAGGGGCTGGCTACACCTTC
CASSVEQVVGGAGYTF
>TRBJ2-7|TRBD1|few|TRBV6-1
TGTGCCAGCAGTGAAAGATGGGACAGGGGCCTCAAAATCTTC
CASSERWDRGLKIF
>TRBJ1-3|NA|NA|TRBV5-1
TGCGCCAGCAGGGTGCGGGGAGGAAACACCATATATTTT
CASRVRGGNTIYF
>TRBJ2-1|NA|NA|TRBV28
TGTGCCAGCAGTTTTAGTGATGGTGAGCAGTTCTTC
CASSFSDGEQFF
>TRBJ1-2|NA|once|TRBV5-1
TGCGCCAGCAGCCCAATGGATGACAGGTTAGGGTCCTATGGCTACACCTTC
CASSPMDDRLGSYGYTF
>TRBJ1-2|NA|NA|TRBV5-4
TGTGCCAGCAGCCGGACTCAGTTCTATGGCTACACCTTC
CASSRTQFYGYTF
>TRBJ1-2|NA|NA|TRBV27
TGTGCCAGCGGTAAACAGGGTATGGACTATGGCTACACCTTC
CASGKQGMDYGYTF
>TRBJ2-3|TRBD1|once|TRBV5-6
TGTGCCAGCAGCTTGGTAGGACAGGGGGCCACAGATACGCAGTATTTT
CASSLVGQGATDTQYF
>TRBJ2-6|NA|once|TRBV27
TGTGCCAGCAGTTTGGCGGGGGGGGCCAACGTCCTGACTTTC
CASSLAGGANVLTF
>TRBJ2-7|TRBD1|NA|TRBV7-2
TGTGCCAGCAGCCTAAAGGGACAGGGGAGCGAGCAGTACTTC
CASSLKGQGSEQYF
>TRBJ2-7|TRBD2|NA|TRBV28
TGTGCCAGCAGTTTCTTCAGCGGGGGAAGCTCCTACGAGCAGTACTTC
CASSFFSGGSSYEQYF
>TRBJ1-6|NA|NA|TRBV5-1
TGCGCCAGCAGCTTTTCCGCGAATAATTCACCCCTCCACTTT
CASSFSANNSPLHF
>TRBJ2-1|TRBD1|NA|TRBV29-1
TGCAGCGCCACGGGACAGGGTCGCCAGGAGCAGTTCTTC
CSATGQGRQEQFF
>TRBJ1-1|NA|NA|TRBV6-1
TGTGCCAGCAGAAGGACAGAGAACACTGAAGCTTTCTTT
CASRRTENTEAFF
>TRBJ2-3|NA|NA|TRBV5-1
TGCGCCAGCAGCTCTGGAACGACTAGCACAGATACGCAGTATTTT
CASSSGTTSTDTQYF
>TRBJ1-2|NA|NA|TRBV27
TGTGCCAGCAGTTCCTCGGGTCGCGCATTCTATGGCTACACCTTC
CASSSSGRAFYGYTF
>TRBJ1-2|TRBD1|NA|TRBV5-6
TGTGCCAGCAGCTTTGGCCTTGACAGGGGGACTGGCTACACCTTC
CASSFGLDRGTGYTF
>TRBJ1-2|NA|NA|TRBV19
TGTGCCAGCTTAGAAGAACGAGCTAACTATGGCTACACCTTC
CASLEERANYGYTF
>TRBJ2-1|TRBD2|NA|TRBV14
TGTGCCAGCAGCATCTTAGCGGGAACATCCTACAATGAGCAGTTCTTC
CASSILAGTSYNEQFF
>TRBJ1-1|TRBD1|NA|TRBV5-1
TGCGCCAGCAGCTTGGGGGCCCCAGGGGGTACTGAAGCTTTCTTT
CASSLGAPGGTEAFF
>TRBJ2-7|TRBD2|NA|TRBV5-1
TGCGCCAGCAGCTTGGTAGCGGGAGATGGCGAGCAGTACTTC
CASSLVAGDGEQYF
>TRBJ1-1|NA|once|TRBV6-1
TGTGCCAGCCACAGGGAATGGGGAAAGAACACTGAAGCTTTCTTT
CASHREWGKNTEAFF
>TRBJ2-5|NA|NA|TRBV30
TGTGCCTGGAACGGTGTTCGGGAGACCCAGTACTTC
CAWNGVRETQYF
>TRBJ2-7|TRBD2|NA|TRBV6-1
TGTGCCAGCAGTGGAATCGGGGGGAGGGGCTACGAGCAGTACTTC
CASSGIGGRGYEQYF
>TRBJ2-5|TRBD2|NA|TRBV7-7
TGTGCCAGCAGCTCCTCTAGCGGTCAAGAGACCCAGTACTTC
CASSSSSGQETQYF